Listed below are T cell receptor beta chains from one sample, sequenced in a study of T cell responses to AZD1222 COVID-19 vaccine. The data were produced by immunoSEQ multiplex PCR, yet TCRdb's version contains in-frame clones alone and is incomplete. The table lists some 190,000 clones, 80% to 90% of them singletons. The sample was peripheral blood, taken on day 0 of AZD1222 vaccination. Receptors were obtained from an adult in good health. Each CDR3 is given with its conserved first and last residue. The order of the fields is CDR3 protein, CDR3 DNA, J gene, V gene, D gene, clone size. D genes are given only for firm matches. Size values are once, few and many counts, or a class for expanded clones, and some rows have none.

CDR3: CASSFGGRLSNQPQHF
DNA: TGTGCCAGCAGTTTCGGGGGGCGACTTAGCAATCAGCCCCAGCATTTT
J: TRBJ1-5
V: TRBV28
D: .
size: .

CDR3: CSVHRDNEQFF
DNA: TGCAGCGTTCACAGGGACAATGAGCAGTTCTTC
J: TRBJ2-1
V: TRBV29-1
D: .
size: .

CDR3: CASSPGLINEQFF
DNA: TGTGCCAGCAGCCCGGGACTTATCAATGAGCAGTTCTTC
J: TRBJ2-1
V: TRBV9
D: .
size: .

CDR3: CASSRRPSSSGNTIYF
DNA: TGTGCCAGCAGCAGACGTCCTTCCAGCTCTGGAAACACCATATATTTT
J: TRBJ1-3
V: TRBV7-2
D: .
size: .

CDR3: CASSVFTGNSPLHF
DNA: TGTGCCAGCAGCGTATTTACAGGGAATTCACCCCTCCACTTT
J: TRBJ1-6
V: TRBV9
D: .
size: .

CDR3: CASSLVSYQPQHF
DNA: TGTGCCAGCAGTTTGGTATCCTATCAGCCCCAGCATTTT
J: TRBJ1-5
V: TRBV27
D: .
size: .

CDR3: CASSPGADTQYF
DNA: TGCGCCAGCAGCCCCGGGGCAGATACGCAGTATTTT
J: TRBJ2-3
V: TRBV5-1
D: .
size: .

CDR3: CASSLGPRYGYTF
DNA: TGTGCCAGCAGCTTAGGCCCCAGATATGGCTACACCTTC
J: TRBJ1-2
V: TRBV11-1
D: .
size: once

CDR3: CASSIPVGVKGGNTIYF
DNA: TGTGCCAGTAGTATCCCCGTGGGGGTAAAAGGTGGAAACACCATATATTTT
J: TRBJ1-3
V: TRBV19
D: .
size: .

CDR3: CASSQPGGQETQYF
DNA: TGTGCCAGCAGTCAGCCCGGGGGCCAAGAGACCCAGTACTTC
J: TRBJ2-5
V: TRBV27
D: .
size: once

CDR3: CASSESQGWEQFF
DNA: TGCGCCAGCAGTGAGTCCCAGGGCTGGGAGCAGTTCTTC
J: TRBJ2-1
V: TRBV10-1
D: .
size: .

CDR3: CASSTGASGALQYF
DNA: TGTGCCAGCAGCACTGGAGCTAGCGGGGCCCTCCAGTATTTT
J: TRBJ2-3
V: TRBV7-3
D: TRBD2
size: .

CDR3: CASSQDGVYTDTQYF
DNA: TGCGCCAGCAGCCAAGATGGGGTCTACACAGATACGCAGTATTTT
J: TRBJ2-3
V: TRBV4-3
D: .
size: .

CDR3: CASSLLAGGGNEQFF
DNA: TGTGCCAGCAGCTTACTAGCGGGGGGCGGGAATGAGCAGTTCTTC
J: TRBJ2-1
V: TRBV11-1
D: TRBD2
size: .

CDR3: CASSRGQGGGQPQHF
DNA: TGTGCCAGCAGCCGCGGACAGGGGGGTGGTCAGCCCCAGCATTTT
J: TRBJ1-5
V: TRBV3-1/TRBV3-2
D: TRBD1
size: few

CDR3: CASSPGGPTTLRGNTIYF
DNA: TGTGCCAGCAGCCCGGGGGGTCCAACAACACTACGCGGAAACACCATATATTTT
J: TRBJ1-3
V: TRBV7-2
D: .
size: .

CDR3: CASSYSRSKEQYF
DNA: TGTGCCAGCAGTTACAGTCGTTCAAAGGAGCAGTACTTC
J: TRBJ2-7
V: TRBV6-5
D: .
size: .

CDR3: CASSRQDANTGELFF
DNA: TGTGCCAGCAGCCGACAGGACGCGAACACCGGGGAGCTGTTTTTT
J: TRBJ2-2
V: TRBV11-2
D: .
size: .

CDR3: CAISERRGGYNEQFF
DNA: TGTGCCATCAGTGAGCGTCGCGGGGGTTACAATGAGCAGTTCTTC
J: TRBJ2-1
V: TRBV10-3
D: TRBD2
size: .

CDR3: CSVRPSSGASTDTQYF
DNA: TGCAGCGTCCGGCCGTCTAGCGGGGCTAGCACAGATACGCAGTATTTT
J: TRBJ2-3
V: TRBV29-1
D: TRBD2
size: .

CDR3: CASSFGPGGNQPQHF
DNA: TGTGCCAGCAGCTTTGGACCCGGGGGCAATCAGCCCCAGCATTTT
J: TRBJ1-5
V: TRBV11-2
D: .
size: .

CDR3: CASSQDTGNTIYF
DNA: TGCGCCAGCAGCCAAGATACCGGAAACACCATATATTTT
J: TRBJ1-3
V: TRBV4-3
D: .
size: .

CDR3: CASSVLAGTGKEKLFF
DNA: TGTGCCAGTAGTGTCTTGGCCGGGACAGGTAAAGAAAAACTGTTTTTT
J: TRBJ1-4
V: TRBV19
D: TRBD1
size: once

CDR3: CASSQTTGMVNTEAFF
DNA: TGTGCCAGCTCACAGACCACAGGGATGGTGAACACTGAAGCTTTCTTT
J: TRBJ1-1
V: TRBV18
D: .
size: .

CDR3: CATSDASLRQAPQETQYF
DNA: TGTGCCACCAGTGATGCCTCCCTGAGGCAGGCTCCCCAAGAGACCCAGTACTTC
J: TRBJ2-5
V: TRBV24-1
D: .
size: .

CDR3: CASSQDKGRRGFSGANVLTF
DNA: TGCGCCAGCAGCCAAGATAAGGGCCGGCGGGGCTTCTCTGGGGCCAACGTCCTGACTTTC
J: TRBJ2-6
V: TRBV4-1
D: .
size: .

CDR3: CSVGGTYNEQFF
DNA: TGCAGCGTTGGCGGGACCTACAATGAGCAGTTCTTC
J: TRBJ2-1
V: TRBV29-1
D: .
size: .

CDR3: CASTGAGQPQHF
DNA: TGTGCCAGCACGGGGGCAGGTCAGCCCCAGCATTTT
J: TRBJ1-5
V: TRBV2
D: .
size: few

CDR3: CASSIRGPYTQYF
DNA: TGTGCCAGTAGTATTCGGGGACCCTATACGCAGTATTTT
J: TRBJ2-3
V: TRBV19
D: .
size: .

CDR3: CASSQDSSYEQYF
DNA: TGTGCCAGCAGCCAGGACAGCTCCTACGAGCAGTACTTC
J: TRBJ2-7
V: TRBV3-1/TRBV3-2
D: .
size: .

CDR3: CASKQGPSNGYTF
DNA: TGTGCCAGCAAGCAGGGGCCCTCCAATGGCTACACCTTC
J: TRBJ1-2
V: TRBV28
D: .
size: .

CDR3: CASSVGANEQFF
DNA: TGTGCCAGCAGCGTTGGGGCCAATGAGCAGTTCTTC
J: TRBJ2-1
V: TRBV9
D: .
size: .

CDR3: CASSVGIGFLTTEAFF
DNA: TGTGCCAGCAGCGTAGGTATTGGGTTTCTGACGACTGAAGCTTTCTTT
J: TRBJ1-1
V: TRBV9
D: .
size: .

CDR3: CASSQNRGLAKNIQYF
DNA: TGTGCCAGCAGCCAGAACAGGGGGCTAGCCAAAAACATTCAGTACTTC
J: TRBJ2-4
V: TRBV5-4
D: TRBD1
size: .

CDR3: CASSGRGWGTDTQYF
DNA: TGCGCCAGCAGCGGAAGGGGTTGGGGCACAGATACGCAGTATTTT
J: TRBJ2-3
V: TRBV5-1
D: .
size: .

CDR3: CATSDFRTEAYTGELFF
DNA: TGTGCCACCAGTGATTTTAGGACAGAGGCATACACCGGGGAGCTGTTTTTT
J: TRBJ2-2
V: TRBV24-1
D: .
size: .